Here is one T cell receptor (beta chain) with its context. The sample belongs to a study of blood T cell repertoires in COVID-19. As originally analysed: Nucleated cell counts were estimated from reference gene primer amplification. Only in-frame clones appear in the TCRdb table, and some are missing; sequencing was by immunoSEQ multiplex PCR. From that table come the V and J calls and clone size; the DNA was used to work out D and trimming. The repertoire holds some 95,000 clones, about 85% seen once, with about 4.2% in the top ten. Germline CDR1 reads ENHRY; CDR2 reads SYGVKD. The CDR3 extends over 15 amino acids. After removal of 6 bases from V and 0 bases from J, the junction contained 5 bases not matched to a gene.

This TCR derives from a man aged 65-85 years with acute or convalescent COVID-19. V gene TRBV10-3 combines with J gene TRBJ1-1, with TRBD1 matching 9 bases. What was sequenced was peripheral blood. The CDR3 here is CAIRATGGMNTEAFF. The CDR3 nucleotides are TGTGCCATCAGGGCGACAGGGGGAATGAACACTGAAGCTTTCTTT.